The 30 T cell receptor beta chains below were found in one sample sequenced in a study of blood T cell repertoires in COVID-19. Clones were read by immunoSEQ multiplex PCR, and TCRdb kept only the in-frame ones, dropping some. The table lists 45,000 to 60,000 clones, 86% of them singletons, with about 17% in the top ten. The sample consisted of peripheral blood. The source of these receptors is a man aged 55 to 70 with active or convalescent COVID-19.

The table lists this clone with a count of one. The V gene is TRBV18, the J gene TRBJ1-2; no definite D call. Germline lookup yields CDR1 KGHSH and CDR2 LQKENI. This CDR3 has 12 amino acids. Trimming cost V 2 bases and J 4 bases, with 5 bases left between them. CDR3 residues: CASSPTGYGYTF. CDR3 bases: TGTGCCAGCTCACCAACGGGCTATGGCTACACCTTC.

The chain combines TRBV5-1 with TRBJ1-2, with TRBD1 matching 7 bases. Trimming took 3 bases from V and 8 from J; bases not matched to a gene: 10. CDR3 length: 14 residues. CDR1 is SGHRS and CDR2 is YFSETQ in the germline V gene. In DNA, the CDR3 is TGCGCCAGCAGCTATCCTGAGGGGGCGAGGGGCTACACCTTC. Residues: CASSYPEGARGYTF.

This sequence joins TRBV5-1 and TRBJ1-2, with TRBD1 as a possible D gene (6 bases). This CDR3 spans 14 amino acids. The V gene's germline CDR1 is SGHRS and CDR2 YFSETQ. Trimming took off 4 bases at V and 5 bases at J, with 15 bases between the two ends. The CDR3 nucleotides read TGCGCCAGCAGCCCCGATACAGGGCTTTATGGCTACACCTTC. Translation: CASSPDTGLYGYTF.

The V and J genes are TRBV24-1 and TRBJ1-2; a weak D match, TRBD1 (5 bases). The germline V and J ends were trimmed by 3 bases and 4 bases, with 11 bases remaining between them. Per the germline V gene, CDR1 is KGHDR and CDR2 is SFDVKD. The CDR3 consists of 14 residues. Here the CDR3 reads CATSDPGLVYGYTF. The CDR3 DNA sequence: TGTGCCACCAGTGATCCGGGACTCGTCTATGGCTACACCTTC.

The chain links TRBV2 to TRBJ1-1; D is possibly TRBD1 (6 bases). The CDR3 is 14 amino acids. The V end was cut by 6 bases, the J end by 4 bases, with 15 bases between. Germline CDR1 is SNHLY and CDR2 is FYNNEI. The DNA for the CDR3 is TGTGCCAGCAGGGATAACAGGGATAGCACTGAAGCTTTCTTT. Translating it yields CASRDNRDSTEAFF. Full variable domain (outside the CDR3, taken from reference TRBV2 and TRBJ1-1): EPEVTQTPSHQVTQMGQEVILRCVPISNHLYFYWYRQILGQKVEFLVSFYNNEISEKSEIFDDQFSVERPDGSNFTLKIRSTKLEDSAMYFCASRDNRDSTEAFFGQGTRLTVV.

This chain uses TRBV6-5 with TRBJ1-2; D possibly corresponds to TRBD1 (6 bases). Germline loops: CDR1 MNHEY, CDR2 SVGAGI. V lost 6 bases to trimming and J lost 2 bases, with 10 bases between them. This CDR3 has 13 amino acids. The CDR3 nucleotides are TGTGCCAGCAGAAGACAGGAAAACTATGGCTACACCTTC. It is translated as CASRRQENYGYTF.

This chain links TRBV27 with TRBJ1-2, with D possibly TRBD1 on 6 matching bases. CDR1 MNHEY and CDR2 SMNVEV come from the germline V gene (reference sequence). CDR3 length: 13 residues. Trimming left V 11 bases short and J 7 bases short, with 20 bases between. The CDR3 DNA sequence: TGTGCCTCCCACGGGGGGGGGCAATCTGGCTACACCTTC. It yields the protein CASHGGGQSGYTF.

The genes are TRBV4-1 and TRBJ2-7; TRBD1 is a possible D gene (6 bases). The CDR3 totals 15 residues. Germline V gene data show CDR1 as MGHRA and CDR2 as YSYEKL. V lost 0 bases to trimming and J lost 7 bases, with 16 bases between them. The CDR3 loop is CASSQEGAQSREQYF. The CDR3 bases are TGCGCCAGCAGCCAAGAGGGGGCGCAGAGCCGGGAGCAGTACTTC.

The CDR3 DNA is TGTGCCAGCAGCTTCTCAGGGACAGCGAACACCGGGGAGCTGTTTTTT. It codes for CASSFSGTANTGELFF. The chain is built from TRBV7-2 and TRBJ2-2; 7 nucleotides agree with TRBD1. The CDR3 totals 16 residues. V gave up 3 bases and J gave up 0 bases; unmatched junction bases: 4. Germline CDR1 reads SGHTA; CDR2 reads FQGNSA.

This chain uses TRBV24-1 with TRBJ1-1; TRBD1 agrees at 7 bases. V shed 5 bases, J shed 4 bases, and the junction held 3 bases outside the gene matches. Germline V gene lookup returns CDR1 KGHDR and CDR2 SFDVKD. This CDR3 has 13 amino acids. CDR3 DNA: TGTGCCACCAGTGGGCAGGGGGGCACTGAAGCTTTCTTT. This encodes CATSGQGGTEAFF.

The chain carries TRBV2 and TRBJ1-6; D is unresolved. This CDR3 is 15 amino acids long. CDR1 and CDR2 (germline): SNHLY, FYNNEI. With 0 bases removed from V and 9 bases from J, the gap between germline ends came to 12 bases. The CDR3 region is CASSEAPRAVSPLHF. The DNA for the CDR3 is TGTGCCAGCAGTGAAGCGCCCCGAGCCGTTTCACCCCTCCACTTT.

The chain links TRBV5-1 to TRBJ1-4, with D possibly TRBD1 on 5 matching bases. The CDR3 has 15 residues. V was trimmed by 4 bases and J by 0 bases, leaving 10 bases between them. The germline gives CDR1 SGHRS, CDR2 YFSETQ. CDR3 sequence: CASSGPTATNEKLFF. For the CDR3, the DNA is TGCGCCAGCAGCGGACCGACAGCAACTAATGAAAAACTGTTTTTT. Full variable domain (outside the CDR3, taken from reference TRBV5-1 and TRBJ1-4): KAGVTQTPRYLIKTRGQQVTLSCSPISGHRSVSWYQQTPGQGLQFLFEYFSETQRNKGNFPGRFSGRQFSNSRSEMNVSTLELGDSALYLCASSGPTATNEKLFFGSGTQLSVL.

This chain links TRBV5-1 with TRBJ2-3; D is ambiguous. The V end lost 1 base, the J end lost 2 bases, and 8 bases lay between the germline ends. CDR3 length: 14 residues. Germline V gene lookup returns CDR1 SGHRS and CDR2 YFSETQ. The CDR3 coding sequence is TGCGCCAGCAGCTTGATACAAAACACAGATACGCAGTATTTT. Amino acids: CASSLIQNTDTQYF.

The chain is built from TRBV4-2 and TRBJ1-6; D remains unclear. Germline CDR1 reads LGHNA; CDR2 reads YNFKEQ. CDR3 length: 14 amino acids. Trimming removed 4 bases at V and 9 bases at J, with 13 bases between. This CDR3 reads CASSPLRVGSPLHF. The CDR3 DNA sequence: TGTGCCAGCAGCCCTCTGAGAGTTGGTTCACCCCTCCACTTT.

The gene calls are TRBV12-5 and TRBJ2-3; D is ambiguous. This CDR3 comprises 11 residues. Looked up from germline, CDR1 is LGHNT and CDR2 is FRNRAP. V lost 5 bases and J 2 bases, leaving 2 bases between the germline ends. The chain's CDR3 is CASGHTDTQYF. The DNA for the CDR3 is TGTGCTAGTGGTCACACAGATACGCAGTATTTT.

The chain links TRBV4-1 to TRBJ1-3, with D unresolved. V gave up 0 bases and J gave up 0 bases, with 15 bases separating them. CDR3 length: 18 amino acids. Germline V CDR1 and CDR2: MGHRA, YSYEKL. The CDR3 region is CASSQEGSGYFSGNTIYF. CDR3 DNA: TGCGCCAGCAGCCAAGAAGGGAGTGGTTACTTCTCTGGAAACACCATATATTTT.

In nucleotides, the CDR3 is TGTGCCAGCAGTTTTTGGCAGGGGAGCTATGGCTACACCTTC. Translating it yields CASSFWQGSYGYTF. V is TRBV27 and J is TRBJ1-2; D possibly corresponds to TRBD1 (6 bases). Per the germline V gene, CDR1 is MNHEY and CDR2 is SMNVEV (reference sequence). The CDR3 sequence is 14 residues long. V dropped 3 bases and J dropped 4 bases, with 12 bases sitting between them.

In regard to this clone: One end of the junction varies from germline; a read error may be responsible. The chain is built from TRBV6-2 or TRBV6-3 and TRBJ2-3, with a weak D call TRBD2 (6 bases). The CDR3 runs 13 residues. Germline V gene lookup returns CDR1 MNHEY and CDR2 SVGEGT. CDR3 loop: CASSYSGLDTQYF. The DNA for the CDR3 is TGTGCCAGCAGCTACTCGGGACTTGATACGCAGTATTTT.

This chain joins TRBV23-1 and TRBJ2-6; D is possibly TRBD2 (6 bases). TRBV23-1 is identified as an open reading frame with a role that is uncertain. CDR3 length: 15 amino acids. Trimming cost V 11 bases and J 1 base, with 15 bases left between them. The CDR3 spells CAGDDGGSGANVLTF. For the CDR3, the DNA is TGCGCCGGGGACGACGGAGGGTCTGGGGCCAACGTCCTGACTTTC.

The chain has TRBV6-2 or TRBV6-3 and TRBJ1-1; D is undetermined. The V and J ends lost 4 bases and 1 base respectively, with 7 bases between them. This CDR3 has 13 amino acids. The germline V gene has CDR1 MNHEY and CDR2 SVGEGT. The CDR3 nucleotides read TGTGCCAGCAGTTTGGAGCGGAACACTGAAGCTTTCTTT. Encoded protein: CASSLERNTEAFF.

The rearrangement joins TRBV3-1 (or the pseudogene TRBV3-2) to TRBJ2-3; 9 bases fit TRBD2. The trim removed 0 bases at V and 5 bases at J, leaving 6 bases unmatched. CDR1 and CDR2 (germline): LGHDT, YNNKEL (reference sequence). The CDR3 contains 16 residues. CDR3: CASSQDKRGVRDTQYF. The CDR3 bases are TGTGCCAGCAGCCAAGATAAGCGGGGGGTCAGAGATACGCAGTATTTT.

This clone was found once. The gene calls are TRBV27 and TRBJ2-1; 8 bases fit TRBD1. CDR3 length: 15 amino acids. Unmatched junction bases numbered 8, after V lost 3 bases and J lost 7 bases. Germline-derived CDR1 and CDR2 are MNHEY and SMNVEV (reference sequence). CDR3 sequence: CASSFGTGFGNEQFF. The CDR3 DNA sequence: TGTGCCAGCAGTTTCGGGACAGGATTTGGAAATGAGCAGTTCTTC.

The rearrangement uses TRBV27 and TRBJ2-5, with TRBD2 matching 9 bases. Unmatched junction bases numbered 4, after V lost 3 bases and J lost 5 bases. The CDR3 covers 14 residues. Germline loops: CDR1 MNHEY, CDR2 SMNVEV (reference sequence). Here the CDR3 DNA reads TGTGCCAGCAGTTTGCGCCTAGCGGGGGAGACCCAGTACTTC. It encodes CASSLRLAGETQYF.

The rearrangement links TRBV7-9 to TRBJ1-6; TRBD1 is a possible D gene (6 bases). The CDR3 sequence is 15 residues long. Trimming took 1 base from V and 8 from J, leaving 12 bases between them. From germline, CDR1 is SEHNR and CDR2 FQNEAQ (reference sequence). The CDR3 sequence: CASSLDLNRDSPLHF. The CDR3 DNA sequence: TGTGCCAGCAGCTTAGACCTAAACAGGGATTCACCCCTCCACTTT. The full variable domain, rest sourced from reference TRBV7-9 and TRBJ1-6, is DTGVSQNPRHKITKRGQNVTFRCDPISEHNRLYWYRQTLGQGPEFLTYFQNEAQLEKSRLLSDRFSAERPKGSFSTLEIQRTEQGDSAMYLCASSLDLNRDSPLHFGNGTRLTVT.

This rearrangement joins TRBV9 to TRBJ2-3; possibly TRBD1 for D (5 bases). The CDR3 has 14 amino acids. V lost 5 bases and J lost 5, with 15 bases in between. CDR1 is SGDLS and CDR2 is YYNGEE in the germline V gene. The CDR3 sequence: CASRGAGPVDTQYF. In nucleotides, the CDR3 is TGTGCCAGCAGAGGGGCCGGGCCGGTAGATACGCAGTATTTT.

V usage is TRBV6-6 and J usage is TRBJ1-2, with TRBD1 matching over 7 bases. Germline lookup yields CDR1 MNHNY and CDR2 SVGAGI (reference sequence). V lost 6 bases to trimming and J lost 2 bases; unmatched junction nucleotides: 6. The CDR3 loop spans 14 amino acids. The CDR3 coding sequence is TGTGCCAGCAGGGGGGACAGCTTAAACTATGGCTACACCTTC. Protein product: CASRGDSLNYGYTF.

The chain carries TRBV7-3 and TRBJ2-3; the D gene is possibly TRBD1 (5 bases). This CDR3 spans 14 amino acids. V was cut by 1 base and J by 3 bases, with 8 bases left in between. CDR1 and CDR2 (germline): SGHTA, FQGTGA. CDR3: CASSLNPGTDTQYF. CDR3 in DNA: TGTGCCAGCAGCTTAAATCCAGGGACAGATACGCAGTATTTT.

The chain uses TRBV27 and TRBJ1-1, with 7 positions matching TRBD1. CDR3 length: 13 amino acids. CDR1 MNHEY and CDR2 SMNVEV come from the germline V gene (reference sequence). The trim removed 6 bases at V and 4 bases at J, leaving 5 bases unmatched. The CDR3 is CASSHRGPTEAFF. As DNA, the CDR3 is TGTGCCAGCAGCCACAGGGGTCCCACTGAAGCTTTCTTT.

The chain uses TRBV5-1 and TRBJ2-7; 10 bases line up with TRBD1. CDR3 length: 15 amino acids. Germline loops: CDR1 SGHRS, CDR2 YFSETQ. V lost 1 base, J lost 6 bases, and 7 bases stayed unmatched. The CDR3 loop is CASSLFARQGAEQYF. The CDR3 nucleotides are TGCGCCAGCAGCTTGTTTGCGAGACAGGGGGCCGAGCAGTACTTC.

This chain joins TRBV7-9 and TRBJ1-1; 7 bases match TRBD1. The V gene end was trimmed by 7 bases and the J gene end by 0 bases; junction bases not matched to a gene: 5. Looked up from germline, CDR1 is SEHNR and CDR2 is FQNEAQ (reference sequence). CDR3 length: 14 amino acids. The CDR3 protein is CASTTGTVNTEAFF. For the CDR3, the DNA is TGTGCCAGCACCACCGGGACAGTGAACACTGAAGCTTTCTTT.